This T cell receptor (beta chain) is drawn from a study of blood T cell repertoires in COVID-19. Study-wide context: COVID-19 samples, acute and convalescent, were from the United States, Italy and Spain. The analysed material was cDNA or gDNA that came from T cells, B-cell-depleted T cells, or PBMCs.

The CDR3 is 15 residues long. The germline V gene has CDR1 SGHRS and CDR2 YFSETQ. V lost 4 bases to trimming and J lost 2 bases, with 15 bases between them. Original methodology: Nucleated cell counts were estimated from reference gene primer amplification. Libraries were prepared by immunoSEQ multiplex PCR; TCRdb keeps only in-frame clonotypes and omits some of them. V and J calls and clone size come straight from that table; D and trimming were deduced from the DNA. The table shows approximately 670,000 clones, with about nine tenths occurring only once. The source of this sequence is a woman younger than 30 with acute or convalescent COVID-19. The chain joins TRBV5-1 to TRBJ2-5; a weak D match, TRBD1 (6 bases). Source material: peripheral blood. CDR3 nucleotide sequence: TGCGCCAGCAGCCTACGGACAGACTATCAAGAGACCCAGTACTTC. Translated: CASSLRTDYQETQYF.